Listed below are T cell receptor beta chains from one sample, sequenced in a study of shared clonotypes between healthy human individuals. Profiling relied on immunoSEQ multiplex PCR, and the TCRdb table lists in-frame clones only, not all of them. The sample has fewer than 2.5 million clones, over 85% seen once; the top ten hold around 0.37%. Sequencing used naive CD4+ T cells from PBMCs. These receptor sequences come from a man aged 18 to 29 in good health. Some clones in this sample may be carry-over from other donors' samples. CDR3s include the opening cysteine and the closing phenylalanine or tryptophan. Fields, in order: V gene, J gene, D gene, clone size, CDR3 DNA, CDR3 protein. D genes are given only for firm matches. Rows may omit the clone size; those that give it use once, few, many or a size class.

TRBV28,TRBJ1-3,NA,NA,TGTGCCAGCAGGGATAAACCAGGGGCCACCCCAAACACCATATATTTT,CASRDKPGATPNTIYF
TRBV7-3,TRBJ2-1,NA,NA,TGTGCCAGCAGGGTACCCCAGTTGGGTGAGCAGTTCTTC,CASRVPQLGEQFF
TRBV6-1,TRBJ1-5,NA,NA,TGTGCCAGCGAGGGAAATAGCAATCAGCCCCAGCATTTT,CASEGNSNQPQHF
TRBV19,TRBJ2-1,NA,NA,TGTGCCAGTAGGACCCGGGGACTCGGTCCTTACAATGAGCAGTTCTTC,CASRTRGLGPYNEQFF
TRBV5-6,TRBJ2-3,NA,NA,TGTGCCAGCAGCTCGGGACTCAGCACAGATACGCAGTATTTT,CASSSGLSTDTQYF
TRBV5-6,TRBJ2-3,TRBD1,once,TGTGCCAGCAGCCATCCTGACAGGGAGACAGATACGCAGTATTTT,CASSHPDRETDTQYF
TRBV27,TRBJ1-5,NA,NA,TGTGCCAGCAGTCCCAAACCCCCAGGGGTTAGCAATCAGCCCCAGCATTTT,CASSPKPPGVSNQPQHF
TRBV6-5,TRBJ1-4,NA,NA,TGTGCCAGCAGCCAGGAACAGGCAACTAATGAAAAACTGTTTTTT,CASSQEQATNEKLFF
TRBV5-1,TRBJ2-6,NA,NA,TGCGCCAGCAGTGGGCAGAATACTGGGGCCAACGTCCTGACTTTC,CASSGQNTGANVLTF
TRBV14,TRBJ2-7,TRBD2,NA,TGTGCCAGCAGCCCATCAGGACTAGGGACCCACGAGCAGTACTTC,CASSPSGLGTHEQYF
TRBV2,TRBJ2-1,TRBD1,NA,TGTGCCAGCAGTCGCGACAGGGGTGGAGATGAGCAGTTCTTC,CASSRDRGGDEQFF
TRBV9,TRBJ2-3,NA,NA,TGTGCCAGCAGCGCCGATGCGAGACTAGTGGAGGCAGATACGCAGTATTTT,CASSADARLVEADTQYF
TRBV7-3,TRBJ2-3,TRBD2,once,TGTGCCAGCAGCTTAGGGCTAGCGGGAGGATCAGATACGCAGTATTTT,CASSLGLAGGSDTQYF
TRBV6-5,TRBJ1-1,NA,NA,TGTGCCAGCAGCCGACAGGCCACGAACACTGAAGCTTTCTTT,CASSRQATNTEAFF
TRBV7-3,TRBJ1-4,NA,once,TGTGCCAGCAGCTTAACGGCTGGGGTCGGTGAAAAACTGTTTTTT,CASSLTAGVGEKLFF
TRBV7-3,TRBJ2-3,TRBD2,NA,TGTGCCAGCAGCCTGGGACTAGCGGTTAGCACAGATACGCAGTATTTT,CASSLGLAVSTDTQYF
TRBV28,TRBJ2-5,TRBD1,NA,TGTGCCAGCAGTGATTTTTATCCCCGGACAGGGGCGGGGGAGACCCAGTACTTC,CASSDFYPRTGAGETQYF
TRBV2,TRBJ1-4,NA,NA,TGTGCCAGCAGAATAACGGGAACTAATGAAAAACTGTTTTTT,CASRITGTNEKLFF
TRBV7-3,TRBJ2-7,NA,NA,TGTGCCAGCAGCTCAGACAGGGCGGGAGAGCAGTACTTC,CASSSDRAGEQYF
TRBV10-2,TRBJ1-2,NA,NA,TGCGCCAGCAGGGGCCAAAACTATGGCTACACCTTC,CASRGQNYGYTF
TRBV5-1,TRBJ2-3,NA,once,TGCGCCAGCAGCTTGGATCCGGGGAGCACAGATACGCAGTATTTT,CASSLDPGSTDTQYF
TRBV5-1,TRBJ2-1,TRBD2,NA,TGCGCCAGCAGCCCCGGAACTAGCGGGGTGGCGCAGTTCTTC,CASSPGTSGVAQFF